This TCR beta chain was retrieved from a study of T cells after yellow fever vaccination. Whole-study results and caveats: FACS-sorted repertoires could contain abundant clonotypes contaminating from the bulk population. A faster peak, day 5 versus 15, was reached by the weaker secondary response.

For TCR, cDNA came from 5'RACE template switching, which added a universal primer site and UMIs. From the 5' RACE reads, TCRdb called clonotypes with MiXCR, one entry per CDR3 protein. Among some 300,000 distinct CDR3 sequences listed, around 8.6% were seen once. Trimming shortened V by 4 bases and J by 4 bases, and 14 bases separated the two germline ends. Germline V gives CDR1 DFQATT, CDR2 SNEGSKA (reference sequence). CDR3 size: 14 residues. Points on this clonotype: Its target is not known.

Sequences were derived from CD4+ T cells sorted from PBMCs, sampled 5 days after the yellow fever booster vaccination. This sequence joins TRBV20-1 and TRBJ1-5; D perhaps matches TRBD1 (5 bases). This receptor was taken from a man aged 18 to 30 who received the YFV17D yellow fever vaccine. The CDR3 here is CSAKPGWGNQPQHF. The CDR3 DNA reads as TGCAGTGCTAAACCGGGCTGGGGGAATCAGCCCCAGCATTTT.